The source of this T cell receptor beta chain is a study of identical twins. This CDR3 region has 12 residues. The V and J ends lost 11 bases and 2 bases, in that order; junction bases with no gene match: 4. The V gene's germline CDR1 is SGHTA and CDR2 FQGNSA. MiXCR, applied by TCRdb to the 5' RACE reads, yields one record per CDR3 protein. The sample shows around 250,000 distinct CDR3 sequences, over 9.5% of them seen only once. This clonotype was counted at least ten times. These data are also associated with another study on yellow fever vaccine responses in identical twins.

The sequence came from a woman aged 18-29 years in good health. The chain joins TRBV7-2 to TRBJ2-3; 7 nucleotides agree with TRBD1. Sequencing was done on a sample of memory (CD45RO+) T cells sorted from blood. For the CDR3, the DNA is TGTGCCTCGAGGGGGCCCACAGATACGCAGTATTTT. Translation gives CASRGPTDTQYF. Full variable domain (remainder filled in from reference TRBV7-2 and TRBJ2-3): GAGVSQSPSNKVTEKGKDVELRCDPISGHTALYWYRQSLGQGLEFLIYFQGNSAPDKSGLPSDRFSAERTGGSVSTLTIQRTQQEDSAVYLCASRGPTDTQYFGPGTRLTVL.